These 30 T cell receptor beta chains came from one sample sequenced in a study of human T cells and chemical hapten exposure. Noted time point: pre-sensitization, week 0. Treatment described: therapeutic diphenylcyclopropenone sensitization with weekly scalp DPC. Blood, whole and unfractionated, served as the source for total RNA extraction. TCRdb reanalysed the RACE reads using MiXCR and keeps one entry per CDR3 protein. The table includes some 49,000 distinct CDR3 sequences, roughly 10% detected once. The material was whole blood, obtained in connection with sensitization to the hapten diphenylcyclopropenone (DPC). These receptors came from a woman aged 25 to 45 with alopecia areata. Some clones in this sample may be carry-over from other donors' samples.

This clonotype was picked up many times. The rearrangement links TRBV6-2 or TRBV6-3 to TRBJ1-2; D possibly corresponds to TRBD1 (5 bases). Germline V gene data show CDR1 as MNHEY and CDR2 as SVGEGT. Trimming took off 2 bases at V and 4 bases at J, with 20 bases between the two ends. The CDR3 spans 17 residues. The CDR3 nucleotides are TGTGCCAGCAGTTACCGTCTTAATCTCGACAGCCTCTATGGCTACACCTTC. This codes for CASSYRLNLDSLYGYTF.

V and J are TRBV7-2 and TRBJ1-5, with D possibly TRBD1 on 5 matching bases. From germline, CDR1 is SGHTA and CDR2 FQGNSA. The length of the CDR3 is 13 residues. Trimming left V 4 bases short and J 2 bases short, with 6 bases between. CDR3: CASSWGGNQPQHF. The CDR3 DNA reads as TGTGCCAGCAGCTGGGGGGGCAATCAGCCCCAGCATTTT.

The gene calls are TRBV5-1 and TRBJ2-1; the D gene could be TRBD1 or TRBD2 (6 bases each). The CDR3 runs to 16 residues. Per germline, CDR1 SGHRS and CDR2 YFSETQ. V dropped 6 bases and J dropped 8 bases, with 24 bases sitting between them. The CDR3 is CASTDRSGGNGDEQFF. The CDR3, as DNA: TGCGCCAGCACCGACAGGAGTGGGGGGAACGGGGATGAGCAGTTCTTC.

This chain joins TRBV27 and TRBJ1-6; no clear D gene. V lost 7 bases to trimming and J lost 9 bases, with 13 bases between them. CDR1 and CDR2 (germline): MNHEY, SMNVEV (reference sequence). This CDR3 is built from 13 residues. CDR3 nucleotides: TGTGCCAGCACCTCTCTCGTTGGTTCACCCCTCCACTTT. Its translation is CASTSLVGSPLHF.

The V gene is TRBV6-5, the J gene TRBJ2-3, with TRBD2 matching 9 bases. The CDR3 runs to 16 residues. After removal of 6 bases from V and 0 bases from J, the junction contained 7 bases not matched to a gene. The germline V gene has CDR1 MNHEY and CDR2 SVGAGI. The CDR3 is CASRTPSGTSTDTQYF. In DNA, the CDR3 is TGTGCCAGCAGGACCCCTAGCGGGACAAGCACAGATACGCAGTATTTT.

The sample holds many counts of this clonotype. The chain combines TRBV11-3 with TRBJ2-1; 8 bases line up with TRBD2. The junction had 14 bases not matched to a gene; V was cut back by 5 bases and J by 8 bases. This CDR3 is 16 amino acids long. CDR1 SGHNT and CDR2 YENEEA come from the germline V gene. The CDR3, as DNA: TGTGCCAGCAGCCGAGAAGCGGGGGAGGGGTGGGATGAGCAGTTCTTC. Protein: CASSREAGEGWDEQFF.

This clonotype has ten or more counts. This chain connects TRBV4-3 to TRBJ1-1, with D uncertain. This CDR3 spans 15 amino acids. V shed 3 bases and J shed 0 bases, with 11 bases lying between them. Germline assignment: CDR1 LGHNA and CDR2 YSLEER. The CDR3 DNA reads TGCGCCAGCAGCCAGCAAGCGGCACTGAACACTGAAGCTTTCTTT. Its protein is CASSQQAALNTEAFF.

The chain carries TRBV27 and TRBJ2-2; either TRBD1 or TRBD2 may fit D (7 bases each). The V gene's germline CDR1 is MNHEY and CDR2 SMNVEV (reference sequence). V lost 3 bases and J lost 3, with 14 bases in between. The CDR3 sequence is 16 residues long. CDR3 DNA: TGTGCCAGCAGTTTCTCAGGGGGGGGGTACACCGGGGAGCTGTTTTTT. Its protein product is CASSFSGGGYTGELFF.

The rearrangement links TRBV20-1 to TRBJ2-7; TRBD2 aligns across 10 bases. The CDR3 runs to 14 residues. CDR1 and CDR2 (germline): DFQATT, SNEGSKA (reference sequence). Trimming at V came to 5 bases and at J to 0 bases, leaving 4 bases not matched to a gene. The CDR3 DNA is TGCAGTGCTCCCAGGACTAGCGGCTCCTACGAGCAGTACTTC. Its translation: CSAPRTSGSYEQYF.

V usage is TRBV20-1 and J usage is TRBJ1-1; the D is unclear. The CDR3 consists of 12 residues. Deletions cut 5 bases from V and 11 bases from J, with 18 bases between. Germline CDR1 and CDR2: DFQATT and SNEGSKA (reference sequence). In DNA form, the CDR3 reads TGCAGTGCTTTGTCCAACGGGGTACAGGCTTTCTTT. Its protein product is CSALSNGVQAFF.

This clonotype showed up just a few times. The chain recombines TRBV12-3 or TRBV12-4 with TRBJ2-1; D is possibly TRBD1 (5 bases). V lost 6 bases to trimming and J lost 4 bases, with 10 bases between them. This CDR3 is built from 13 residues. CDR3 in DNA: TGTGCCAGCAGCCAGGGATTGTACAATGAGCAGTTCTTC. Its protein is CASSQGLYNEQFF.

Many counts were recorded for this clonotype. The chain is built from TRBV7-9 and TRBJ2-7; 10 bases line up with TRBD2. The CDR3 spans 16 residues. With V trimmed by 0 bases and J by 5 bases, 7 bases remained unmatched. Germline lookup yields CDR1 SEHNR and CDR2 FQNEAQ (reference sequence). The CDR3 DNA is TGTGCCAGCAGCTTAGCGACGGCTAGCGGGGGTAACGAGCAGTACTTC. Amino acid sequence: CASSLATASGGNEQYF. The variable domain in full, with the rest retrieved from reference TRBV7-9 and TRBJ2-7, is DTGVSQNPRHKITKRGQNVTFRCDPISEHNRLYWYRQTLGQGPEFLTYFQNEAQLEKSRLLSDRFSAERPKGSFSTLEIQRTEQGDSAMYLCASSLATASGGNEQYFGPGTRLTVT.

This clonotype occurred a few times. V usage is TRBV6-2 or TRBV6-3 and J usage is TRBJ1-5; no reliable D call. Germline-derived CDR1 and CDR2 are MNHEY and SVGEGT. Trimming removed 8 bases at V and 1 base at J, with 9 bases between. CDR3 length equals 13 residues. The CDR3 spells CASWWGSNQPQHF. CDR3 nucleotides: TGTGCCAGCTGGTGGGGAAGCAATCAGCCCCAGCATTTT.

This clonotype occurred many times. The chain employs TRBV3-1 and TRBJ2-1, with 12 bases lining up with TRBD2. The CDR3 loop spans 17 amino acids. The V gene end was trimmed by 8 bases and the J gene end by 5 bases; junction bases not matched to a gene: 13. Germline values: CDR1 LGHDT, CDR2 YNNKEL (reference sequence). CDR3 sequence: CASSELAGGRTDNEQFF. As DNA, the CDR3 is TGTGCCAGCTCCGAACTAGCGGGGGGCCGGACTGACAATGAGCAGTTCTTC.

This clonotype was seen a handful of times. The rearrangement joins TRBV7-2 to TRBJ1-1; possible D gene TRBD1, 5 bases. Germline CDR1 and CDR2: SGHTA and FQGNSA. V was pared by 2 bases and J by 0 bases, with 19 bases between. This CDR3 contains 18 residues. The DNA for the CDR3 is TGTGCCAGCAGCTTAAGGGATCAGGGATCGTGGATGAACACTGAAGCTTTCTTT. It yields the protein CASSLRDQGSWMNTEAFF.

The chain has TRBV3-1 and TRBJ2-7; D might be TRBD1 or TRBD2, each matching 7 bases. Trimming removed 4 bases at V and 3 bases at J, with 16 bases between. Germline CDR1 and CDR2: LGHDT and YNNKEL (reference sequence). The CDR3 sequence is 15 residues long. The CDR3 is CASSLSTGRVYEQYF. CDR3 nucleotide sequence: TGTGCCAGCAGCCTGTCGACAGGGAGGGTCTACGAGCAGTACTTC.

This chain joins TRBV7-9 and TRBJ2-7; either TRBD1 or TRBD2 may fit D (5 bases each). The V and J ends lost 1 base and 1 base respectively, with 11 bases between them. The length of the CDR3 is 15 residues. The germline V gene has CDR1 SEHNR and CDR2 FQNEAQ (reference sequence). This CDR3 is CASSLGGVASYEQYF. CDR3 DNA sequence: TGTGCCAGCAGCTTAGGAGGGGTGGCGTCCTACGAGCAGTACTTC.

This clonotype was seen at least ten times. This chain connects TRBV6-2 or TRBV6-3 to TRBJ1-1, with TRBD1 matching 7 bases. Germline-derived CDR1 and CDR2 are MNHEY and SVGEGT. The CDR3 has 18 residues. The V segment lost 4 bases and the J segment 1 base; nucleotides outside the gene matches: 15. The CDR3 nucleotides read TGTGCCAGCAGTTCCCTCGTTGATGGGGGACAGCCGAACACTGAAGCTTTCTTT. Its translation: CASSSLVDGGQPNTEAFF.

This clonotype was found many times. The chain is built from TRBV14 and TRBJ2-3; no definite D call. From germline, CDR1 is SGHDN and CDR2 FVKESK. Deletions cut 0 bases from V and 6 bases from J, with 13 bases between. This CDR3 comprises 15 residues. The CDR3 sequence: CASSQDGPRMDTQYF. The CDR3 DNA sequence: TGTGCCAGCAGCCAAGACGGGCCACGGATGGATACGCAGTATTTT.

This clonotype was found a few times. The chain carries TRBV4-3 and TRBJ2-2, with 11 nucleotides matching TRBD2. This CDR3 spans 17 amino acids. Germline V gene data show CDR1 as LGHNA and CDR2 as YSLEER. The junction had 9 bases not matched to a gene; V was cut back by 4 bases and J by 5 bases. The CDR3 coding sequence is TGCGCCAGCAGCCGCTCGATTAGCGGGGGGGCGACCGGGGAGCTGTTTTTT. Encoded protein: CASSRSISGGATGELFF.

The chain couples TRBV6-5 to TRBJ1-1; the match to TRBD1 covers 7 bases. This CDR3 has 15 residues. Per germline, CDR1 MNHEY and CDR2 SVGAGI. V lost 0 bases, J lost 4 bases, and 5 bases stayed unmatched. CDR3 in amino acids: CASSYSPGGGTEAFF. In DNA form, the CDR3 reads TGTGCCAGCAGTTACTCTCCAGGGGGGGGCACTGAAGCTTTCTTT.

The rearrangement uses TRBV12-5 and TRBJ1-2; the D gene is possibly TRBD1 (6 bases). The germline CDR1 and CDR2 sequences are LGHNT and FRNRAP. V lost 0 bases to trimming and J lost 6 bases, with 20 bases between them. CDR3 length: 17 amino acids. CDR3 bases: TGTGCTAGTGGTTTGGTACCCCTACAGGGTAAGGGAGATGGCTACACCTTC. Amino acids: CASGLVPLQGKGDGYTF.

This rearrangement joins TRBV20-1 to TRBJ2-7; 9 bases line up with TRBD1. Germline assignment: CDR1 DFQATT and CDR2 SNEGSKA (reference sequence). J was trimmed by 7 bases and V by 1 base; bases with no gene match: 11. CDR3 length equals 15 residues. The CDR3 region is CSARAPTGGAEEQYF. The CDR3, as DNA: TGCAGTGCTAGAGCCCCCACAGGGGGCGCGGAGGAGCAGTACTTC.

This chain links TRBV9 with TRBJ2-2, with D uncertain. V gave up 4 bases and J gave up 8 bases, with 15 bases separating them. Germline CDR1 is SGDLS and CDR2 is YYNGEE. There are 14 residues in the CDR3. CDR3 residues: CASSPDPLVGELFF. CDR3 sequence (DNA): TGTGCCAGCAGCCCCGACCCCTTAGTGGGGGAGCTGTTTTTT. Full variable domain (remainder filled in from reference TRBV9 and TRBJ2-2): DSGVTQTPKHLITATGQRVTLRCSPRSGDLSVYWYQQSLDQGLQFLIQYYNGEERAKGNILERFSAQQFPDLHSELNLSSLELGDSALYFCASSPDPLVGELFFGEGSRLTVL.

This clonotype turned up a few times. The rearrangement joins TRBV5-1 to TRBJ1-2; D is ambiguous. Trimming removed 0 bases at V and 5 bases at J, with 11 bases between. CDR3 size: 14 residues. Germline V CDR1 and CDR2: SGHRS, YFSETQ. CDR3 DNA: TGCGCCAGCAGCTTGGGTCGGACGGAGTATGGCTACACCTTC. This codes for CASSLGRTEYGYTF.

In its sample, this clonotype was seen a few times. J is TRBJ2-5 and V is TRBV5-1; D perhaps matches TRBD1 (6 bases). CDR1 SGHRS and CDR2 YFSETQ come from the germline V gene. The CDR3 has 17 residues. V was pared by 4 bases and J by 4 bases, with 23 bases between. CDR3 coding DNA: TGCGCCAGCAGCCCGGTCCGGGACACCGGGGCTGGAGAGACCCAGTACTTC. As protein: CASSPVRDTGAGETQYF.

The chain links TRBV12-3 or TRBV12-4 to TRBJ1-3; TRBD1 matches 7 bases. V was clipped by 6 bases and J by 0 bases; unmatched bases: 14. This CDR3 spans 18 amino acids. In nucleotides, the CDR3 is TGTGCCAGCAGCTTACCTCTGACAGGGATCTTCTCTGGAAACACCATATATTTT. Protein: CASSLPLTGIFSGNTIYF.

This clonotype was seen ten or more times. The genes are TRBV12-3 or TRBV12-4 and TRBJ2-3; 11 bases fit TRBD2. The CDR3 has 15 residues. V trimming: 2 bases; J trimming: 4 bases; junction bases outside the gene matches: 2. The CDR3 DNA sequence: TGTGCCAGCAGTTTACGTAGCGGGGGGGCAGATACGCAGTATTTT. Protein sequence: CASSLRSGGADTQYF.

This clonotype was detected a few times. J is TRBJ1-4 and V is TRBV6-5; D gene ambiguous. This CDR3 has 15 residues. Germline CDR1 MNHEY, CDR2 SVGAGI. V was pared by 4 bases and J by 0 bases, with 9 bases between. This chain's CDR3 is CASSLKGATNEKLFF. The CDR3, as DNA: TGTGCCAGCAGTTTAAAAGGAGCAACTAATGAAAAACTGTTTTTT.

This clonotype was recorded a few times. This chain connects TRBV27 to TRBJ2-1; 10 bases fit TRBD2. The ends lost 2 bases at V and 3 bases at J; junction bases unmatched: 13. This CDR3 is 19 amino acids long. Germline V CDR1 and CDR2: MNHEY, SMNVEV (reference sequence). CDR3 sequence (DNA): TGTGCCAGCAGTTTAGAGGGTATGGCTAGCGGGGGCCACTACAATGAGCAGTTCTTC. This translates into CASSLEGMASGGHYNEQFF.